This T cell receptor (beta chain) came from a study of blood T cell repertoires in COVID-19. Study background: T cells, B-cell-depleted T cells, or PBMCs provided the cDNA or gDNA that served as material.

Using immunoSEQ multiplex PCR, the repertoire was profiled, and TCRdb retains in-frame clones only, with some absent. The sample gives 300,000 to 350,000 clones, roughly 90% of which show up once; about 9.4% is in the top ten. The study assigned cohorts using participant-reported clinical history. The source is a woman aged 25 to 45 who had recovered from COVID-19. The specimen was PBMCs or T cells enriched from blood (not recorded which).

This CDR3 reads CASSAPYRQKNQPQHF. CDR3 in DNA: TGTGCCAGCAGCGCACCCTACCGACAGAAAAATCAGCCCCAGCATTTT. The chain couples TRBV6-4 to TRBJ1-5; possibly TRBD1 for D (5 bases). Trimming pared 6 bases from V and 4 bases from J, leaving 19 bases between. The germline CDR1 and CDR2 sequences are MRHNA and SNTAGT. The CDR3 covers 16 residues.